These T cell receptor beta chains were read from a single sample in a study of T cells in Graves' hyperthyroidism and ophthalmopathy. TCRdb reanalysed the multiplex PCR reads using MiXCR and keeps one entry per CDR3 protein. The data hold approximately 720,000 distinct CDR3 sequences, with roughly 20% observed a single time. The sequenced material came from blood. All receptors come from a woman in her 50s with Graves' hyperthyroidism that later progressed to Graves' ophthalmopathy. Both conserved end residues are part of each CDR3. Each record gives: J gene, V gene, clone size, D gene, CDR3 DNA, CDR3 protein. The D gene is left open where the match is weak. A clone size is listed for some rows: how often the clone was seen (once, few, many), or a class if it is expanded.

TRBJ1-5 TRBV20-1 . . TGCAGTGCTAGTGACGGGGGCCTAAGCAATCAGCCCCAGCATTTT CSASDGGLSNQPQHF
TRBJ2-5 TRBV20-1 many TRBD1 TGCAGTGCTAGAGCCCGGGACAGGGGTTTGGAGACCCAGTACTTC CSARARDRGLETQYF
TRBJ1-1 TRBV27 . TRBD1 TGTGCCAGCTCCTCTGGGGACAGGGGATGGACTGAAGCTTTCTTT CASSSGDRGWTEAFF
TRBJ2-2 TRBV12-3/TRBV12-4 many TRBD1 TGTGCCAGCAGTTTAGAACAGGGGGTCGCCGGGGAGCTGTTTTTT CASSLEQGVAGELFF
TRBJ2-4 TRBV7-9 few . TGTGCCAGCAGCGCCCTCTCCGCCAAAAACATTCAGTACTTC CASSALSAKNIQYF
TRBJ2-1 TRBV5-4 . . TGTGCCAGCAGCTTGCCGGGGCTGTCCTACAATGAGCAGTTCTTC CASSLPGLSYNEQFF
TRBJ2-4 TRBV25-1 . . TGTGCCAGCAGTGCAGGAGAGTCTTCAAAGGAGTATCTAGCCAAAAACATTCAGTACTTC CASSAGESSKEYLAKNIQYF
TRBJ2-1 TRBV11-3 few TRBD2 TGTGCCAGCAGCTTAGATCACCCGGGGGGGACTTACAATGAGCAGTTCTTC CASSLDHPGGTYNEQFF
TRBJ2-2 TRBV5-1 many . TGCGCCAGCAGCTTCTCCGCGAGTGCGGGGACCACCGGGGAGCTGTTTTTT CASSFSASAGTTGELFF
TRBJ2-3 TRBV30 many . TGTGCCTGGAATCCCGGCGCAGATACGCAGTATTTT CAWNPGADTQYF
TRBJ2-1 TRBV5-1 many TRBD2 TGCGCCAGCAGCTTCTCTAGGTCTGGACTAGCGGTGTACAATGAGCAGTTCTTC CASSFSRSGLAVYNEQFF
TRBJ1-2 TRBV4-1 few . TGCGCCAGCAGCCAGCGAGGGAGTACCTATGGCTACACCTTC CASSQRGSTYGYTF
TRBJ1-5 TRBV6-1 many . TGTGCCAGCAGTATATACAATCAGCCCCAGCATTTT CASSIYNQPQHF
TRBJ1-2 TRBV29-1 . TRBD1 TGCAGCGTTGAAAAGGGACAGGGGGCGGGTGGCTACACCTTC CSVEKGQGAGGYTF
TRBJ1-2 TRBV4-1 . . TGCGCCAGCAGCCAAGATACCAGGGTGGGCTGCACCTTC CASSQDTRVGCTF
TRBJ2-5 TRBV3-1 . TRBD2 TGTGCCAGCAGCCCAGGACCACTAGCGGGACAAGAGACCCAGTACTTC CASSPGPLAGQETQYF
TRBJ2-3 TRBV27 many . TGTGCCAGCGCTACAGGGTGGGGGTTTTCCACAGATACGCAGTATTTT CASATGWGFSTDTQYF
TRBJ1-1 TRBV28 few . TGTGCCAGCGGAGCATATCCCATGAACACTGAAGCTTTCTTT CASGAYPMNTEAFF
TRBJ2-5 TRBV29-1 . TRBD1 TGCAGCTTAACGACAGGGGGCCAAGAGACCCAGTACTTC CSLTTGGQETQYF
TRBJ2-4 TRBV19 . . TGTGTCAGTAGTCCGTTCCGGGCCCTGAGGGGCAAAAACATTCAGTACTTC CVSSPFRALRGKNIQYF
TRBJ1-5 TRBV6-1 . . TGTGCCAGCAGTGACAGGGGCACTCAGCCCCAGCATTTT CASSDRGTQPQHF
TRBJ2-7 TRBV7-8 few TRBD2 TGTGCCAGCAGCTTTTCAGCTAGCGGGGGAACATACGAGCAGTACTTC CASSFSASGGTYEQYF
TRBJ1-1 TRBV20-1 few . TGCAGTGCTAGAGATTTCAGGGCCGTCGGGGCTTTCTTT CSARDFRAVGAFF
TRBJ1-2 TRBV29-1 few . TGCAGGTTCCGGGTGAACTATGGCTACACCTTC CRFRVNYGYTF
TRBJ1-6 TRBV5-4 many . TGTGCCAGCAGCTCTCCGGGGGATAGGGATTCACCCCTCCACTTT CASSSPGDRDSPLHF
TRBJ2-3 TRBV13 few TRBD2 TGTGCCAGCAGCTCCCCAACTAGCGGGGGACTTTTGGCAGATATGCAGTATTTT CASSSPTSGGLLADMQYF
TRBJ1-1 TRBV4-1 . . TGCGCCAGCAGCCAAGATGAGGGTCCTTTTGAAGCTTTCTTT CASSQDEGPFEAFF
TRBJ1-1 TRBV6-1 . . TGTGCCAGCAGTGAGCCGAAGGACAGTCGGACTGAAGCTTTCTTT CASSEPKDSRTEAFF
TRBJ1-1 TRBV5-1 many . TGCGCCAGCAGCTTGCAGGTTTGGGCAGAAGCTGAAGCTTTCTTT CASSLQVWAEAEAFF
TRBJ2-5 TRBV20-1 many TRBD1 TGCAGTGCTAGAGATGACAGGGGGCAAGAGACCCAGTACTTC CSARDDRGQETQYF
TRBJ1-1 TRBV5-1 many . TGCGCCAGCAGCTTGTCGGGGACCGCCTCGGGGTTGAACACTGAAGCTTTCTTT CASSLSGTASGLNTEAFF
TRBJ2-3 TRBV3-1 . TRBD2 TGTGCCAGCAGCTGGACTAGCGGGGGGGGCCGAGGGCAGTATTTT CASSWTSGGGRGQYF
TRBJ1-2 TRBV10-3 few TRBD1 TGTGCCACCGCAGAAGAGGACAGGGTGGTAGGCTACACCTTC CATAEEDRVVGYTF
TRBJ2-2 TRBV20-1 . . TGCAGTGCGGAGAACACCGGGGAGCTGTTTTTT CSAENTGELFF
TRBJ2-2 TRBV5-1 many TRBD1 TGCGCCAGCAGCCCGTCCCGGGACAGGGGTGCCGGGGAGCTGTTTTTT CASSPSRDRGAGELFF
TRBJ1-3 TRBV6-5 . . TGTGCCAGCAGTTCGACAGTTAAAACTGGAAACACCATATATTTT CASSSTVKTGNTIYF
TRBJ2-5 TRBV18 many TRBD1 TGTGCCAGCTCACCGGAGACAGGGGAAGAAGAGACCCAGTACTTC CASSPETGEEETQYF
TRBJ1-4 TRBV3-1 many . TGTGCCAGCGCACAAGGGGATGAAAAACTGTTTTTT CASAQGDEKLFF
TRBJ2-7 TRBV12-3/TRBV12-4 . . TGTGCCAGCAGTCCCAGACTAGTTGGGGCCTACGAGCAGTACTTC CASSPRLVGAYEQYF
TRBJ2-7 TRBV18 . TRBD1 TGTGCCAGCTCACCTGCGACAGGGGTCAACGAGCAGTACTTC CASSPATGVNEQYF
TRBJ1-1 TRBV14 few . TGTGCCAGCAGCCATAAGGGTGGTGAGGACACTGAAGCTTTCTTT CASSHKGGEDTEAFF
TRBJ1-2 TRBV6-1 few . TGTGCCAGCAAGTTGTTGTTTAACTATGGCTACACCTTC CASKLLFNYGYTF
TRBJ1-2 TRBV6-2/TRBV6-3 . TRBD1 TGTGCCAGCAGCCGGACAGGGGACGTTACTAACTATGGCTACACCTTC CASSRTGDVTNYGYTF
TRBJ2-3 TRBV2 many TRBD2 TGTGCCAGCAGCGAGCGGGGGCCGGTAGATACGCAGTATTTT CASSERGPVDTQYF
TRBJ2-2 TRBV11-3 many . TGTGCCAGCAGGGCCCAGGAAAACACCGGGGAGCTGTTTTTT CASRAQENTGELFF
TRBJ1-4 TRBV7-2 . . TGTGCCAGCAGCTCCACCCCGGACAGCCCAACTAATGAAAAACTGTTTTTT CASSSTPDSPTNEKLFF
TRBJ1-1 TRBV6-1 many TRBD1 TGTGCCAGCAGTGAAGCGTACAGGGGAGGGACTGAAGCTTTCTTT CASSEAYRGGTEAFF
TRBJ2-3 TRBV20-1 few . TGCAGTGCTAGAGGGTTGGATACGCAGTATTTT CSARGLDTQYF
TRBJ1-2 TRBV19 . . TGTGCCAGTACCCTCGTGGGAGCCGCACTTGGCTACACCTTC CASTLVGAALGYTF
TRBJ1-5 TRBV28 . . TGTGCCAGCAGTTTCGGGCAACATAGCAATCAGCCCCAGCATTTT CASSFGQHSNQPQHF
TRBJ2-3 TRBV3-1 many . TGTGCCAGCAGCCAAGGTAGCGGAGCTAGCACAGATACGCAGTATTTT CASSQGSGASTDTQYF
TRBJ1-1 TRBV25-1 . . TGTGCCAGCAGCCTAGATCGGGCTTTCTTT CASSLDRAFF
TRBJ2-1 TRBV5-4 many TRBD2 TGTGCCAGCAGCTTGGGACTAGCGGGGGCAGTCTACAATGAGCAGTTCTTC CASSLGLAGAVYNEQFF
TRBJ2-5 TRBV7-8 many TRBD2 TGTGCCAGCAGCTTAGATCTAGCGGGGGTTTGGGAGACCCAGTACTTC CASSLDLAGVWETQYF
TRBJ2-5 TRBV2 . TRBD2 TGTGCCAGCAGCGATACTAGCGGGGGAGCAGAGACCCAGTACTTC CASSDTSGGAETQYF